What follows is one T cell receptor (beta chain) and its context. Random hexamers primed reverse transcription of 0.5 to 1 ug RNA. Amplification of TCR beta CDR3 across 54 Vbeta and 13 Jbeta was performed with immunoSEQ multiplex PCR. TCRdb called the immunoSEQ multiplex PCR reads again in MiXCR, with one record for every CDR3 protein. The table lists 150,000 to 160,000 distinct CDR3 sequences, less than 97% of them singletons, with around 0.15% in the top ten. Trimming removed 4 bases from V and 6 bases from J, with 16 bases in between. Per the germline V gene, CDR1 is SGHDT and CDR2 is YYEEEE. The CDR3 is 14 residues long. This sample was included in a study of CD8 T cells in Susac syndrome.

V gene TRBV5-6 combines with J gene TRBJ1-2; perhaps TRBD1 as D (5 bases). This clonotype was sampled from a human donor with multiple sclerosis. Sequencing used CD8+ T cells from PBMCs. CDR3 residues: CASSLKGLYDGYTF. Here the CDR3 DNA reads TGTGCCAGCAGCCTAAAGGGGCTATACGATGGCTACACCTTC.